The present TCR beta chain was sequenced within a study of breast tumors, draining lymph nodes, adjacent tissues. V shed 4 bases and J shed 7 bases, with 13 bases lying between them. This CDR3 has 14 amino acids. TCRdb re-called the multiplex PCR reads with MiXCR, one entry per CDR3 protein. The sample has some 200,000 distinct CDR3 sequences, about 32% seen once. Samples came from axillary lymph nodes draining the breast cancer. The V and J genes are TRBV12-3 or TRBV12-4 and TRBJ1-4; D unclear. Sequencing used axillary lymph node tissue. The TCR was taken from a female donor with breast cancer. Some clones in this sample may be carry-over from other donors' samples. As DNA, the CDR3 is TGTGCCAGCAGTTCTCCGACGTCCGGTGAAAAACTGTTTTTT. Translation: CASSSPTSGEKLFF.